Each of the 13 T cell receptor beta chains below was sequenced from the same sample in a study of T cell changes during pregnancy in multiple sclerosis. Some clones are missing from TCRdb's copy, which holds only in-frame ones; the method was immunoSEQ multiplex PCR. Seen here are just over 65,000 clones, about 90% observed once, and the top ten hold about 0.92%. The sequenced sample was peripheral blood, obtained in the second trimester of pregnancy. Every receptor here comes from a female donor with multiple sclerosis, enrolled in a pregnancy study.

A word on this clone: This specimen includes other DNA sequences encoding the same CDR3. The chain employs TRBV5-5 and TRBJ1-2; D gene uncertain. The CDR3 consists of 13 residues. V was pared by 0 bases and J by 2 bases, with 5 bases between. Germline V gives CDR1 SGHKS, CDR2 YYEKEE (reference sequence). CDR3 coding DNA: TGTGCCAGCAGCTTGGCGGGGAACTATGGCTACACCTTC. The encoded protein is CASSLAGNYGYTF.

CDR3 bases: TGCGCCAGCAGCTCACAATTTGAAAAACTGTTTTTT. This codes for CASSSQFEKLFF. This chain connects TRBV5-1 to TRBJ1-4; D not resolved. V dropped 3 bases and J dropped 7 bases, with 7 bases sitting between them. Germline CDR1 SGHRS, CDR2 YFSETQ. This CDR3 has 12 residues.

This rearrangement joins TRBV7-2 to TRBJ1-3; TRBD1 matches 7 bases. CDR1 is SGHTA, CDR2 FQGNSA, per germline. After removal of 1 base from V and 3 bases from J, the junction contained 3 bases not matched to a gene. This CDR3 has 15 residues. The CDR3 DNA sequence: TGTGCCAGCAGCTTAGAGGACAGGCTTGGAAACACCATATATTTT. It encodes CASSLEDRLGNTIYF. Variable domain in full (rest from reference TRBV7-2 and TRBJ1-3): GAGVSQSPSNKVTEKGKDVELRCDPISGHTALYWYRQSLGQGLEFLIYFQGNSAPDKSGLPSDRFSAERTGGSVSTLTIQRTQQEDSAVYLCASSLEDRLGNTIYFGEGSWLTVV.

This CDR3 is CASSAYRVGEQYF. The CDR3 DNA is TGCGCCAGCAGCGCCTACAGGGTAGGGGAGCAGTACTTC. This chain links TRBV5-1 with TRBJ2-7; D is possibly TRBD1 (6 bases). V lost 4 bases, J lost 7 bases, and 15 bases lay in between. The CDR3 consists of 13 residues. Germline V gives CDR1 SGHRS, CDR2 YFSETQ.

The chain couples TRBV9 to TRBJ2-2; D possibly corresponds to TRBD2 (7 bases). V was trimmed by 0 bases and J by 7 bases, leaving 13 bases between them. The CDR3 runs to 15 residues. Germline CDR1 is SGDLS and CDR2 is YYNGEE. CDR3 nucleotide sequence: TGTGCCAGCAGCGTAGGGACGGGGGGCATCGGGGAGCTGTTTTTT. Translation gives CASSVGTGGIGELFF. Full variable domain (rest looked up from reference TRBV9 and TRBJ2-2): DSGVTQTPKHLITATGQRVTLRCSPRSGDLSVYWYQQSLDQGLQFLIQYYNGEERAKGNILERFSAQQFPDLHSELNLSSLELGDSALYFCASSVGTGGIGELFFGEGSRLTVL.

The rearrangement links TRBV6-5 to TRBJ2-7, with a possible D match to TRBD1 (6 bases). With 0 bases removed from V and 6 bases from J, the gap between germline ends came to 9 bases. This CDR3 comprises 13 residues. Per germline, CDR1 MNHEY and CDR2 SVGAGI. The CDR3 loop is CASSYSTGFEQYF. CDR3 coding DNA: TGTGCCAGCAGTTACTCGACAGGATTCGAGCAGTACTTC.

This chain links TRBV5-4 with TRBJ2-1; TRBD1 agrees at 12 bases. CDR1 is SGHNT, CDR2 YYREEE, per germline (reference sequence). This CDR3 is built from 15 residues. V was pared by 1 base and J by 7 bases, with 3 bases of the junction left unmatched. CDR3 coding DNA: TGTGCCAGCAGCTTGTCGGGACAGGGGGCAAATGAGCAGTTCTTC. Translation gives CASSLSGQGANEQFF. Supplemented by reference TRBV5-4 and TRBJ2-1, the full variable domain reads ETGVTQSPTHLIKTRGQQVTLRCSSQSGHNTVSWYQQALGQGPQFIFQYYREEENGRGNFPPRFSGLQFPNYSSELNVNALELDDSALYLCASSLSGQGANEQFFGPGTRLTVL.

This chain links TRBV27 with TRBJ2-3; D might be TRBD2 (6 bases). The V end was cut by 5 bases, the J end by 0 bases, with 12 bases between. The germline gives CDR1 MNHEY, CDR2 SMNVEV (reference sequence). The CDR3 has 15 residues. The CDR3 DNA follows: TGTGCCAGCAGTACGCTAGCGCTTAGCACAGATACGCAGTATTTT. This encodes CASSTLALSTDTQYF.

The chain combines TRBV9 with TRBJ2-7; TRBD2 agrees at 14 bases. The CDR3 has 17 residues. The V gene's germline CDR1 is SGDLS and CDR2 YYNGEE. J lost 5 bases, V lost 0 bases, and 7 bases had no gene match. The CDR3 DNA reads as TGTGCCAGCAGCGTAGGTCGGGGACTAGCGGGGGAAAACGAGCAGTACTTC. This sequence encodes CASSVGRGLAGENEQYF. Complete variable domain (other parts from reference TRBV9 and TRBJ2-7): DSGVTQTPKHLITATGQRVTLRCSPRSGDLSVYWYQQSLDQGLQFLIQYYNGEERAKGNILERFSAQQFPDLHSELNLSSLELGDSALYFCASSVGRGLAGENEQYFGPGTRLTVT.

The chain links TRBV9 to TRBJ1-5, with 10 bases fitting TRBD1. V was clipped by 0 bases and J by 6 bases; unmatched bases: 0. The CDR3 sequence is 14 residues long. The germline gives CDR1 SGDLS, CDR2 YYNGEE. CDR3 loop: CASSVGDRGQPQHF. The CDR3 nucleotides are TGTGCCAGCAGCGTAGGGGACAGGGGTCAGCCCCAGCATTTT.

The chain is built from TRBV7-3 and TRBJ2-5, with a possible D match to TRBD2 (5 bases). The V end lost 0 bases, the J end lost 3 bases, and 5 bases lay between the germline ends. CDR1 is SGHTA and CDR2 is FQGTGA in the germline V gene. This CDR3 region has 13 residues. The CDR3 here is CASSLTREETQYF. DNA of the CDR3: TGTGCCAGCAGCTTAACGAGGGAAGAGACCCAGTACTTC.

The chain carries TRBV5-1 and TRBJ2-3; possibly TRBD2 for D (5 bases). The V end lost 4 bases, the J end lost 5 bases, and 17 bases lay between the germline ends. Germline V gene lookup returns CDR1 SGHRS and CDR2 YFSETQ. The CDR3 spans 15 residues. The CDR3 loop is CASSKSMGEGDTQYF. In DNA, the CDR3 is TGCGCCAGCAGCAAATCAATGGGAGAGGGAGATACGCAGTATTTT.

The rearrangement links TRBV29-1 to TRBJ1-1; TRBD1 might be the D (5 bases). V was shortened by 4 bases and J by 7 bases, with 10 bases between the two germline ends. Germline V gene lookup returns CDR1 SQVTM and CDR2 ANQGSEA. This CDR3 is 11 amino acids long. CDR3 region: CSVAGQLEAFF. DNA for the CDR3: TGCAGCGTTGCAGGGCAGCTTGAAGCTTTCTTT.